This T cell receptor (beta chain) was sequenced for a study of siplizumab effects on memory and regulatory T cells. Germline CDR1 reads SGHRS; CDR2 reads YFSETQ. V was pared by 5 bases and J by 1 base, with 1 base of the junction left unmatched. CDR3 length equals 13 residues. This table comes from immunoSEQ multiplex PCR, and its TCRdb copy is limited to in-frame clones, with some not included. The repertoire includes tens of thousands of clones, about 97% of them detected once, and 0.55% to 0.65% sits in the top ten. This clonotype originated in a human donor in good health. The rearrangement joins TRBV5-1 to TRBJ1-1, with TRBD1 matching 8 bases. Sequenced sample: naive CD4+ T cells sorted from blood. The CDR3 sequence is CASRQGENTEAFF. The CDR3 DNA reads TGCGCCAGCAGACAGGGGGAGAACACTGAAGCTTTCTTT.